This TCR beta chain was observed in a study of cytomegalovirus exposure and HLA in healthy donors. Study-level points and caveats: TCR beta sequences reportedly predicted most subjects' HLA-A and HLA-B alleles accurately. The study carried out a later analysis of TCR beta sequences. It associated 16,951 of them with specific HLA alleles at a false discovery rate of 0.05. What a later analysis reportedly showed was that an Asian-associated ancestry cluster had fewer N-insertions than the approximately 670-donor mean.

Turning to this clone: Its target is not known.

V shed 5 bases and J shed 4 bases, with 17 bases lying between them. CDR1 and CDR2 (germline): LNHNV, YYDKDF (reference sequence). The CDR3 sequence is 16 residues long. The PCR had 60 Vbeta and 13 Jbeta primers. Only in-frame clones appear in the TCRdb table, and some are missing; sequencing was by immunoSEQ multiplex PCR. There are 100,000 to 150,000 clones in the sample; roughly 80% occur only once, and more than 3% lies in the top ten. Sequencing was carried out using PBMCs. The V call is TRBV15, the J call TRBJ1-4; D is unclear. This clonotype was obtained from a man aged 30-40 years in good health and CMV-seronegative. In DNA, the CDR3 is TGTGCCACCAGCGCCCGAAACAGCCTTAATAATGAAAAACTGTTTTTT. Translating it yields CATSARNSLNNEKLFF.